The sequence of this T cell receptor (beta chain) was determined in a study of patients and donors after allogeneic stem cell transplantation. MiXCR was run by TCRdb on the RT-PCR reads, yielding one entry per CDR3 protein. The data show about 200,000 distinct CDR3 sequences, around two fifths seen once. Trimming left V 0 bases short and J 8 bases short, with 17 bases between. The V gene's germline CDR1 is LGHNA and CDR2 YSLEER. The length of the CDR3 is 16 residues. The chain recombines TRBV4-3 with TRBJ1-3; tentatively, D is TRBD1 (5 bases). The origin of this receptor is a human donor who was either an allogeneic HSCT recipient or a stem cell or donor lymphocyte infusion donor (not recorded which). It is not recorded whose cells these are; they may come from a transplant donor. Sample: blood, either unsorted or a sorted T cell fraction (not recorded which). The CDR3 reads CASSQEPRHPGDTIYF. The CDR3 DNA is TGCGCCAGCAGCCAAGAACCACGGCACCCGGGGGACACCATATATTTT.